This T cell receptor beta chain was profiled in a study of T-cell reconstitution after alpha-beta-depleted transplantation in children. This clonotype appeared a few times. Germline loops: CDR1 SGHRS, CDR2 YFSETQ. The CDR3 has 17 amino acids. V lost 4 bases and J lost 1; bases outside the gene matches: 13. Library preparation (for TCRbeta) was performed with unique molecular identifiers. MiXCR, run by TCRdb on the PCR reads, gives a single entry per CDR3 protein. The sample holds a few hundred thousand distinct CDR3 sequences, roughly a tenth seen once. This chain connects TRBV5-1 to TRBJ2-7; 8 bases match TRBD2. The sequence came from a human donor who donated a stem cell graft to a child with acute myeloid leukemia. Here the sequenced sample was PBMCs from the stem cell graft donor, taken from the stem cell graft. CDR3 DNA: TGCGCCAGCAGCAAGAAGGTGGCGGGAGGCCCGTCCTACGAGCAGTACTTC. It is translated as CASSKKVAGGPSYEQYF.